The T cell receptor beta chain under discussion was sequenced for a study of neoadjuvant anti-PD-1 for oral cavity cancer. Across the study: Non-progressing patients received a fourth nivolumab dose near day 43, then surgery on days 50-56. Study-wide points: Expansion of preexisting intratumoral clones was suggested to aid response.

Tumor libraries mostly used around 4.8 ug genomic DNA, two replicates each. The protocol was immunoSEQ multiplex PCR, while the TCRdb copy is restricted to in-frame clones and leaves out a portion. Of about 23,000 clones listed, about 25% were seen once; the top ten hold roughly 17%. This sample's time point: after neoadjuvant nivolumab, at surgical resection. These oral cavity squamous cell carcinomas were HPV-negative and locally advanced. A remark on this clone: Its matching antigen is unknown.

This clonotype was obtained from a person between 40 and 79 years old with oral cavity squamous cell carcinoma. Source: tumor tissue, taken after nivolumab (anti-PD-1) treatment.

CDR3 coding DNA: TGTGCCAGCAGTTTGCATAAGGGATATGGCTACACCTTC. Translated: CASSLHKGYGYTF. The rearrangement joins TRBV28 to TRBJ1-2, with D hard to call. The CDR3 has 13 amino acids. Trimming stripped 3 bases from V and 5 bases from J, with 10 bases between. Germline loops: CDR1 MDHEN, CDR2 SYDVKM.